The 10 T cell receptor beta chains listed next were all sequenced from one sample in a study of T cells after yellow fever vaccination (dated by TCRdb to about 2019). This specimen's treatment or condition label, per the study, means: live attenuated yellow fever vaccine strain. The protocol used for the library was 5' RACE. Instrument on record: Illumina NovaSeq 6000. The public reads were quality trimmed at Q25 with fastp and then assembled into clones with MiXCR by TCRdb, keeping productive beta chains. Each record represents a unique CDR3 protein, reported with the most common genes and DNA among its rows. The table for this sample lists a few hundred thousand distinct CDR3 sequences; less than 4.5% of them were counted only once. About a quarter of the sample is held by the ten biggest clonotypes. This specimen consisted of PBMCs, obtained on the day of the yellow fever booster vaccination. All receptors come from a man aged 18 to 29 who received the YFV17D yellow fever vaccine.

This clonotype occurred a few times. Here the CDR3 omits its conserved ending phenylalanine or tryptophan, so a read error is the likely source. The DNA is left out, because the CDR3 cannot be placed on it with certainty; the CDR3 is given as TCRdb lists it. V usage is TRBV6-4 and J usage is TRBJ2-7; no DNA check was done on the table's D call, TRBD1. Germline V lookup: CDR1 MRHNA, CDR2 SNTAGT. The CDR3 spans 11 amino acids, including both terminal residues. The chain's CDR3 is CASRRQAWGTI.

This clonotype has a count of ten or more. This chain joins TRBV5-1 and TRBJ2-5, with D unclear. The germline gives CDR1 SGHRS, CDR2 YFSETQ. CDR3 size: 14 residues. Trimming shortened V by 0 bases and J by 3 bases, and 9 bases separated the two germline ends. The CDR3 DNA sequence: TGCGCCAGCAGCTTGGATGTAGGGAAAGAGACCCAGTACTTC. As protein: CASSLDVGKETQYF. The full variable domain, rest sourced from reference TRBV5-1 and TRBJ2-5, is KAGVTQTPRYLIKTRGQQVTLSCSPISGHRSVSWYQQTPGQGLQFLFEYFSETQRNKGNFPGRFSGRQFSNSRSEMNVSTLELGDSALYLCASSLDVGKETQYFGPGTRLLVL.

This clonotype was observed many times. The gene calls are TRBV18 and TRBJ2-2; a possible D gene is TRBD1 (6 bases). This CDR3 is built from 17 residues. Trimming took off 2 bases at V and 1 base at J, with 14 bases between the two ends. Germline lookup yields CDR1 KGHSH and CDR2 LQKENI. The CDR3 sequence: CASSPRFDRKNTGELFF. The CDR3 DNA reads TGTGCCAGCTCACCAAGGTTTGACAGGAAGAACACCGGGGAGCTGTTTTTT.

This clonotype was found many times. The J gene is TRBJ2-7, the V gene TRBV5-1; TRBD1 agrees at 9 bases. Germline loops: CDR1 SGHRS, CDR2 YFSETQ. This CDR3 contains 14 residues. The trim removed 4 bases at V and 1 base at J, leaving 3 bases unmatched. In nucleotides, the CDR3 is TGCGCCAGCAGCCGGGACAGGGATTCCTACGAGCAGTACTTC. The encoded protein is CASSRDRDSYEQYF.

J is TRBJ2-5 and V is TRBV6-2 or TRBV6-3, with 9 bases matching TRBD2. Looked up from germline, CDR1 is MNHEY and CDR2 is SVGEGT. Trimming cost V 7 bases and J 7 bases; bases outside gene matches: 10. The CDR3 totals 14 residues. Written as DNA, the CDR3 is TGTGCCAGCATCCAAGCTAGCGGGACGGGGACCCAGTACTTC. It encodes CASIQASGTGTQYF.

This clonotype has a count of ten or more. In DNA, the CDR3 is TGTGCCAGCAGCTCGGGGACGAGCTCCTACAATGAGCAGTTCTTC. Protein product: CASSSGTSSYNEQFF. V gene TRBV11-2 combines with J gene TRBJ2-1, with D perhaps TRBD1 or TRBD2 (5 bases each). Deletions cut 4 bases from V and 0 bases from J, with 10 bases between. Germline V gives CDR1 SGHAT, CDR2 FQNNGV. CDR3 length: 15 residues.

The CDR3 sequence is CAITGTASRGTGELFF. Here the CDR3 DNA reads TGTGCCATCACCGGGACAGCCTCGCGAGGGACCGGGGAGCTGTTTTTT. This chain connects TRBV10-3 to TRBJ2-2; 7 nucleotides agree with TRBD1. Looked up from germline, CDR1 is ENHRY and CDR2 is SYGVKD. There are 16 residues in the CDR3. Trimming took 7 bases from V and 5 from J; bases not matched to a gene: 13.

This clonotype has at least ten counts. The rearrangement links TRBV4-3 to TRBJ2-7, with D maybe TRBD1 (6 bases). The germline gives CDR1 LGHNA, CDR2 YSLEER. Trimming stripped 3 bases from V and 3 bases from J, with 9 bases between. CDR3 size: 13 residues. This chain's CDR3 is CASSQQQGYEQYV. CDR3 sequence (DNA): TGCGCCAGCAGCCAGCAACAGGGCTACGAGCAGTACGTC.

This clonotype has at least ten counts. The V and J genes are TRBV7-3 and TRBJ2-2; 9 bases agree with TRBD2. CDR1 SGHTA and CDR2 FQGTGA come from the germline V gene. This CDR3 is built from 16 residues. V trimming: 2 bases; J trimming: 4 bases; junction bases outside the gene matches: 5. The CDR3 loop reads CASSLVGAGGTGELFF. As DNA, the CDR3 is TGTGCCAGCAGCTTAGTAGGAGCGGGGGGCACCGGGGAGCTGTTTTTT.

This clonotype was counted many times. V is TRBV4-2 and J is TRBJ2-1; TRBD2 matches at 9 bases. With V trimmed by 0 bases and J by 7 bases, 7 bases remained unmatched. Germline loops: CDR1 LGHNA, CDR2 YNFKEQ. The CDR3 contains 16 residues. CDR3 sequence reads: CASSQERLAGINEQFF. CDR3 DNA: TGTGCCAGCAGCCAAGAGCGTCTAGCGGGGATAAATGAGCAGTTCTTC.